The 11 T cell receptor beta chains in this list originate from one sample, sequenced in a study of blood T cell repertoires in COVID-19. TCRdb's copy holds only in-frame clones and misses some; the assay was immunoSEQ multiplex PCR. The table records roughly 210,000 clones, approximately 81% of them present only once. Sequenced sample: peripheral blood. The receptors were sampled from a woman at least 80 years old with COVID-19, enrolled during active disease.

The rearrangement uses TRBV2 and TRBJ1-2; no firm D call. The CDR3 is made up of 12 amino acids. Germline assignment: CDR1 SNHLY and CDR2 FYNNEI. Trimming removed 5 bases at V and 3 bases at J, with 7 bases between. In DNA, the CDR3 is TGTGCCAGCAGTCTCTCCCACTATGGCTACACCTTC. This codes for CASSLSHYGYTF.

Here the CDR3 reads CASSRYQVGEQYV. DNA for the CDR3: TGTGCCAGCAGTAGGTACCAGGTCGGCGAGCAGTACGTC. This sequence joins TRBV13 and TRBJ2-7, with D unclear. V lost 6 bases and J lost 6, with 15 bases in between. CDR1 PRHDT and CDR2 FYEKMQ come from the germline V gene (reference sequence). This CDR3 is built from 13 residues.

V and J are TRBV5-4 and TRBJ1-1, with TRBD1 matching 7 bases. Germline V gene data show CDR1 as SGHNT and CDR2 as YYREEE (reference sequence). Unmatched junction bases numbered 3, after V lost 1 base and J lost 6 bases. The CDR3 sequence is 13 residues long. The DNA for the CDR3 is TGTGCCAGCAGCTTGCCAAGGGGGCCTGAAGCTTTCTTT. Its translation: CASSLPRGPEAFF.

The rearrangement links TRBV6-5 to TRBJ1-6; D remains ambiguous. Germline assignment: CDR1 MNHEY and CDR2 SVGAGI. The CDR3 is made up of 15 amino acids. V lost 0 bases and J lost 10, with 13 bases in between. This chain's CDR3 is CASSYSTELHSPLHF. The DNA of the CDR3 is TGTGCCAGCAGTTACTCGACGGAGCTCCACTCACCCCTCCACTTT.

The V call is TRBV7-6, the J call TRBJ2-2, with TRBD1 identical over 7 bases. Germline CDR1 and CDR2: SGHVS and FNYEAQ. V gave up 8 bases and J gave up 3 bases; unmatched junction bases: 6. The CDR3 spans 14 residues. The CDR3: CASGAGTDTGELFF. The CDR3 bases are TGTGCCAGCGGCGCAGGGACAGACACCGGGGAGCTGTTTTTT.

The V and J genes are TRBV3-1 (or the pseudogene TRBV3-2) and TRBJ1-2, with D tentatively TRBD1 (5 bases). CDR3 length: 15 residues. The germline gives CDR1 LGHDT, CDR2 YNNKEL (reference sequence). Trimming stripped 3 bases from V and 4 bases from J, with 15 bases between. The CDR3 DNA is TGTGCCAGCAGCCAGGGCTTCGACAGTCCCTATGGCTACACCTTC. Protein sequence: CASSQGFDSPYGYTF.

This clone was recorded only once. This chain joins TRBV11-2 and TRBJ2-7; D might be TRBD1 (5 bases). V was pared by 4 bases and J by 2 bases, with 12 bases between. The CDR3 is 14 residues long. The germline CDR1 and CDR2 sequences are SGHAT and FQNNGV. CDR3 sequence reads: CASSSRQLTYEQYF. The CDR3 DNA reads TGTGCCAGCAGCTCCCGACAGTTAACCTACGAGCAGTACTTC.

CDR3 region: CASSFIRGQKGDTQYF. Here the CDR3 DNA reads TGTGCCAGCAGCTTTATTAGGGGACAAAAGGGGGATACGCAGTATTTT. The chain employs TRBV7-8 and TRBJ2-3; tentative D call: TRBD1 (6 bases). Germline CDR1 is SGHVS and CDR2 is FQNEAQ. The CDR3 covers 16 residues. V lost 3 bases and J 6 bases, leaving 19 bases between the germline ends.

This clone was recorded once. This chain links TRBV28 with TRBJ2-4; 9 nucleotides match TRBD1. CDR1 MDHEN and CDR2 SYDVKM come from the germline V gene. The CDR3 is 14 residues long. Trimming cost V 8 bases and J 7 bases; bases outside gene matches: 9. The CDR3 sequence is CASGSFGTGNIQYF. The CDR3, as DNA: TGTGCCAGCGGTAGTTTTGGGACAGGGAACATTCAGTACTTC.

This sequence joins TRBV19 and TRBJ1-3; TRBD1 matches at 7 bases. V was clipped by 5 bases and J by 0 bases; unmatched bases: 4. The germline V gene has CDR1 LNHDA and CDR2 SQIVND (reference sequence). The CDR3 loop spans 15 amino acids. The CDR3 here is CASSLGQSSGNTIYF. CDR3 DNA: TGTGCCAGTAGTTTGGGACAGAGCTCTGGAAACACCATATATTTT.

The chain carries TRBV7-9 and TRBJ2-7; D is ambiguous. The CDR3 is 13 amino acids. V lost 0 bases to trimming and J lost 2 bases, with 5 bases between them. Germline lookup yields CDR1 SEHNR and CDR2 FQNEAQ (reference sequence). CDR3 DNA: TGTGCCAGCAGCTTAGCTGAGCCCTACGAGCAGTACTTC. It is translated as CASSLAEPYEQYF. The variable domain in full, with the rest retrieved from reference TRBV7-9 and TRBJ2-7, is DTGVSQNPRHKITKRGQNVTFRCDPISEHNRLYWYRQTLGQGPEFLTYFQNEAQLEKSRLLSDRFSAERPKGSFSTLEIQRTEQGDSAMYLCASSLAEPYEQYFGPGTRLTVT.